This T cell receptor (beta chain) was sequenced in a study of regulatory T cells in long-lasting Graves disease. Study background: Graves' patients (newly diagnosed) had been on antithyroid drugs under 3 months.

Germline CDR1 MNHNS, CDR2 SASEGT. CDR3 length: 11 residues. V was clipped by 6 bases and J by 8 bases, with 10 bases between them. This clonotype was counted at least ten times. Building of the TCR beta libraries involved iRepertoire HTBI primers and Arm-PCR of CDR3 regions. TCRdb passed the multiplex PCR reads through MiXCR, listing each CDR3 protein once. The sample lists approximately 350,000 distinct CDR3 sequences; about 11% were seen once. The time point: newly diagnosed GD, antithyroid drugs for less than 3 months. The TCR library was made from RNA extracted from PBMCs. The same specimen was also included in a second study, on T cells in Graves' hyperthyroidism and ophthalmopathy.

Specimen: peripheral blood mononuclear cells (PBMCs), collected at new diagnosis, from a patient treated with antithyroid drugs. The receptor was derived from a woman aged 18-35 years with Graves disease. V usage is TRBV6-1 and J usage is TRBJ1-1; D possibly corresponds to TRBD1 (5 bases). This chain's CDR3 is CASRRRAEAFF. The CDR3 region has the DNA TGTGCCAGCAGGCGCAGGGCCGAAGCTTTCTTT.